Included here is one TCR beta chain sequence, with context. The clone's antigen remains unknown. It has no much larger one-base neighbor in the sample; base qualities were not kept. TCRbeta CDR3 regions were amplified from genomic DNA using the immunoSEQ Assay, a bias-controlled multiplex PCR. The source study handled its data this way. Nucleated cell counts per sample were estimated from amplification of reference gene primers within the assay. Sequence reads were collapsed and filtered to measure the absolute abundance of every unique TCRbeta CDR3 rearrangement. Productive Simpson clonality was computed per sample as the square root of Simpson's diversity index over productive rearrangements. The table comes from immuneACCESS by way of TCRdb, which keeps in-frame sequences with V and J called. Part of the clones is missing from these tables; in studies checked, under half for an unresolved V gene and the rest for unknown reasons. V and J calls and clone size come straight from that table; D and trimming were deduced from the DNA. This sample is represented by roughly 250,000 clones; about 90% of them were singletons. Of the sample, 2.3% is held by the ten largest clones.

These data originate in a study of blood T cell repertoires in COVID-19 (dated by TCRdb to 2020 to 2021). Context from the whole study: The collaborator samples originated in the United States, Italy and Spain and spanned the acute and convalescent phases of COVID-19. The material from the prospective study consisted of cDNA or gDNA derived from T cells, B-cell-depleted T cells, or PBMCs. Deeply sampled blood TCRbeta repertoires from subjects exposed to, actively infected with, or recovered from COVID-19 were included in the dataset. The repertoires were made available in a free public database intended to serve as a resource for research on the immune response to SARS-CoV-2. The samples were drawn from the first 160 participants of the ongoing ImmuneRACE study and from 950 to 1,500 subjects provided by 6 global collaborators. A de-identified subject ID, COVID-19 status, age in years and sex were almost always included in the sample metadata. Where available, HLA class I and class II types were obtained from metadata supplied by the sample provider rather than from assay-based typing.

Whole blood was collected in K2EDTA tubes by collaborating institutions according to the institutions' own protocols. Collaborator samples were shipped for TCRbeta analysis as frozen whole blood, isolated PBMCs, or DNA extracted from either sample type. Results the study describes overall, beyond this receptor: The quantity of clinical and demographic metadata differed by source and by participant and was supplied without curation.

The sequencing sample was made of peripheral blood. The sequence was obtained from a woman aged 50 to 60 with acute or convalescent COVID-19.

DNA sequence: TGTGCCAGCAGCAGCTTTATGGCAGGAGAAGCTTTCTTT. Its protein is CASSSFMAGEAFF. The chain couples TRBV7-2 to TRBJ1-1; no confident D gene assignment can be made. The CDR3 starts with the cysteine, ends with the phenylalanine, and has 13 residues. Here the CDR3 DNA is all that survives: 39 bases in frame from base 1. The germline V gene specifies SGHTA as CDR1 and FQGNSA as CDR2. Relative to germline, V is 5 bases shorter and J is 8 bases shorter, with 15 bases between their ends.